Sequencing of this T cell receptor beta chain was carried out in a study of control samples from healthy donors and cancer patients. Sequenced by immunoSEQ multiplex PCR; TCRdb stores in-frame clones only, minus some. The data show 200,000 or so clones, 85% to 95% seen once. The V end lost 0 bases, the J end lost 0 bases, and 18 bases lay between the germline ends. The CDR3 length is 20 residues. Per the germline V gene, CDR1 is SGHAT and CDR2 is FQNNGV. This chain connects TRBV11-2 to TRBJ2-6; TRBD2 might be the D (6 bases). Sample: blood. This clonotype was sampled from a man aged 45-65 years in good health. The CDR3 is CASSLEAWTGEVSGANVLTF. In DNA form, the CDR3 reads TGTGCCAGCAGCTTAGAGGCGTGGACGGGAGAAGTCTCTGGGGCCAACGTCCTGACTTTC.